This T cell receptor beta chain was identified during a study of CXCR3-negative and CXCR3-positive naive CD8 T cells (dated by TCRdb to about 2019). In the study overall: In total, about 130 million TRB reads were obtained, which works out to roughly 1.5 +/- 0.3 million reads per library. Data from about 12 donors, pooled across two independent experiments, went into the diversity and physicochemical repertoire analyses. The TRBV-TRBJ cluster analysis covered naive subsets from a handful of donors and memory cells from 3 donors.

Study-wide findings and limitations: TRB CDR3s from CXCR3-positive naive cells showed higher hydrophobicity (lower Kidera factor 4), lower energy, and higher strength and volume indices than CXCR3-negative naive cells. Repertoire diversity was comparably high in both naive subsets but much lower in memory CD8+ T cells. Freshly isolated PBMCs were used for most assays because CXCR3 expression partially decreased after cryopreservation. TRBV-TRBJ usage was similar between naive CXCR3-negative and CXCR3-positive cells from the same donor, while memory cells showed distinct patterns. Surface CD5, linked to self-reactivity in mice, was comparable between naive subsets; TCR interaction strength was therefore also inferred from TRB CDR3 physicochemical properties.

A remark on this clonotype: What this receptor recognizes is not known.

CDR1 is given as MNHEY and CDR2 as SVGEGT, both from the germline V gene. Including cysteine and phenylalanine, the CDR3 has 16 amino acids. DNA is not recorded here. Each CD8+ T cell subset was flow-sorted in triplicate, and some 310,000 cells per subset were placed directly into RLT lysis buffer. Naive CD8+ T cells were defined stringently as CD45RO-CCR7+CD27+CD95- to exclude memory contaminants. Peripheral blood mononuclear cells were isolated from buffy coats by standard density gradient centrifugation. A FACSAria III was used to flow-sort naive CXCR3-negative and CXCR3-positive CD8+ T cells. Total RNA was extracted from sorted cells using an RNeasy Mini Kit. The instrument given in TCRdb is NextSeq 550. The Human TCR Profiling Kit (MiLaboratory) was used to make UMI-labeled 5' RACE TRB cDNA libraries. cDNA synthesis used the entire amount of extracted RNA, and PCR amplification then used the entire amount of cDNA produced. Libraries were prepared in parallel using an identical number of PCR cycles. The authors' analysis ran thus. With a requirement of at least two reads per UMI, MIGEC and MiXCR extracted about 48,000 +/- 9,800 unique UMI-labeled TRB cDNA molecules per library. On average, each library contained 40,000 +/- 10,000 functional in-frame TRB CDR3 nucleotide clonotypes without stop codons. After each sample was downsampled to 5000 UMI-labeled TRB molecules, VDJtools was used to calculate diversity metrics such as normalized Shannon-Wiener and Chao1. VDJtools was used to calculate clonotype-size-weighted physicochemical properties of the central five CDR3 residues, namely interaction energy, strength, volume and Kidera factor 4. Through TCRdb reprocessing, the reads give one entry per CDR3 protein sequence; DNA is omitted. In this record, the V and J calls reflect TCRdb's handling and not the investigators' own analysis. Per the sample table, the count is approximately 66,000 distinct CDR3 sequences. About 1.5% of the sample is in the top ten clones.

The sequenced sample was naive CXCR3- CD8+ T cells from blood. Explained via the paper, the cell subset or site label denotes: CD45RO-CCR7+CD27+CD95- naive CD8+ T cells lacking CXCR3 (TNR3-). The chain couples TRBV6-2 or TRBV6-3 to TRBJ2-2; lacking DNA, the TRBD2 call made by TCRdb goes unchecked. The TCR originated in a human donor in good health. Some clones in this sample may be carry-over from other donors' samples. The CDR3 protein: CASSLLATSVGGELFF.